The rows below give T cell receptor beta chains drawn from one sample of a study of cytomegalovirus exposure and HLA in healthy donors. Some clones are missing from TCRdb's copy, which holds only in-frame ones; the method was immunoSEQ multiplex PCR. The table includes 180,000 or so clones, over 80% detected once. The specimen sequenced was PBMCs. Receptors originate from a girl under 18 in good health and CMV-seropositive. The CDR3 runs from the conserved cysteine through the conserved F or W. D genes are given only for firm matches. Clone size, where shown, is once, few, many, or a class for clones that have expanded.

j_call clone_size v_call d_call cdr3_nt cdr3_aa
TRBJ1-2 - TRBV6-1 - TGTGCCAGCAGTGAACGACTAGACTATGGCTACACCTTC CASSERLDYGYTF
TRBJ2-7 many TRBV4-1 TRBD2 TGCGCCAGCAGCCGGGGACTAGCGGGAGCCGATTCCTACGAGCAGTACTTC CASSRGLAGADSYEQYF
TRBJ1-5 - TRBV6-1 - TGTGCCAGCAGGGTAGGACAGTCGGGCAATCAGCCCCAGCATTTT CASRVGQSGNQPQHF
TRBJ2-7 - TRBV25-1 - TGTGCCAGCAGTGCCAACTACGAGCAGTACTTC CASSANYEQYF
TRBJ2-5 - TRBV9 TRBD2 TGTGCCAGCAGCTTAGGACTAGCGGCACTCTCAGAGACCCAGTACTTC CASSLGLAALSETQYF
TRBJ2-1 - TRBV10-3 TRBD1 TGTGCCATCAGTGCCCGAGGGGGCTTTGGCAATGAGCAGTTCTTC CAISARGGFGNEQFF
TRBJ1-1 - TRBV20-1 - TGCAGTCCCTCAGCGCGAGCTTTCTTT CSPSARAFF
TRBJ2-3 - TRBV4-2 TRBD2 TGTGCCAGCAGCCCCCACCCCAGCGGGACCACAACAGATACGCAGTATTTT CASSPHPSGTTTDTQYF
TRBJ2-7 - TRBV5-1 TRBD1 TGCGCCAGCAGCCTCCTAGAGACAGGGAAGCCCTACGAGCAGTACTTC CASSLLETGKPYEQYF
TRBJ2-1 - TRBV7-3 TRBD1 TGTGCCAGCAGCCCGGGGGGACAGGGATACAATGAGCAGTTCTTC CASSPGGQGYNEQFF
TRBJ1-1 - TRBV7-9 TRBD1 TGTGCCAGCAGCTTGCGACAAGACAGGGGCGCTGAAGCTTTCTTT CASSLRQDRGAEAFF